This T cell receptor beta chain stems from a study of blood T cell repertoires in COVID-19. Study-level information: COVID-19 samples collected from the United States, Italy and Spain covered acute and convalescent phases. T cells, B-cell-depleted T cells, or PBMCs provided the cDNA or gDNA that served as material.

How the authors handled the data: Reference gene primer amplification yielded estimated nucleated cell counts. The repertoire was sequenced with immunoSEQ multiplex PCR; TCRdb's copy has only in-frame clones and lacks some. The D gene and trimming were derived from the DNA, and the V and J assignments and clone size from that table. This table has a few hundred thousand clones, nearly 90% appearing once. The Seattle site enrolled patients during active infection and followed them longitudinally. Germline CDR1 is LNHDA and CDR2 is SQIVND (reference sequence). The CDR3 contains 13 residues. The J segment lost 15 bases and the V segment lost 3 bases, leaving 7 bases of the junction unmatched.

This clonotype originated in a woman in her twenties or thirties with COVID-19, enrolled during active disease. The material sequenced was peripheral blood. The chain carries TRBV19 and TRBJ2-1, with 11 nucleotides matching TRBD2. CDR3 residues: CASSITSGGLSFF. The CDR3 DNA is TGTGCCAGTAGTATCACTAGCGGGGGCCTTTCGTTCTTC. Full variable domain (remainder filled in from reference TRBV19 and TRBJ2-1): DGGITQSPKYLFRKEGQNVTLSCEQNLNHDAMYWYRQDPGQGLRLIYYSQIVNDFQKGDIAEGYSVSREKKESFPLTVTSAQKNPTAFYLCASSITSGGLSFFGPGTRLTVL.